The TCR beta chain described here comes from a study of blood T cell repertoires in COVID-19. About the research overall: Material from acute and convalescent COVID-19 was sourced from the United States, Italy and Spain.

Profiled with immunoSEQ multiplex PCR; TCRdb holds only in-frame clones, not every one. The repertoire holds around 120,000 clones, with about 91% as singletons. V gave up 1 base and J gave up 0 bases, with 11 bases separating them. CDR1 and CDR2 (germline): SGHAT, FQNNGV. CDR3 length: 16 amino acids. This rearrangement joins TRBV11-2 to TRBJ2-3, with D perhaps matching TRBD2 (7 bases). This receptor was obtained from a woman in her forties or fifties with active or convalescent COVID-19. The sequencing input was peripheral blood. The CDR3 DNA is TGTGCCAGCAGCTTAGCCGGGGGGCCTAGCACAGATACGCAGTATTTT. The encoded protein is CASSLAGGPSTDTQYF. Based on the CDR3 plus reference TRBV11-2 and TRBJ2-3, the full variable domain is EAGVAQSPRYKIIEKRQSVAFWCNPISGHATLYWYQQILGQGPKLLIQFQNNGVVDDSQLPKDRFSAERLKGVDSTLKIQPAKLEDSAVYLCASSLAGGPSTDTQYFGPGTRLTVL.